The clone carrying this TCR beta chain was seen once. Produced via immunoSEQ multiplex PCR; TCRdb's table is partial and in-frame only. Of some 300,000 clones listed, 85% to 90% were seen once; the top ten hold around 5.8%. The sample is drawn from a study of blood T cell repertoires in COVID-19. Recruited during active infection, patients (from Seattle) were subsequently followed longitudinally. V lost 1 base to trimming and J lost 0 bases; unmatched junction nucleotides: 1. Germline CDR1 reads SGHDN; CDR2 reads FVKESK. The CDR3 contains 15 residues. The V call is TRBV14, the J call TRBJ1-1; 8 nucleotides line up with TRBD1. This TCR came from a woman aged 45-65 years with COVID-19, enrolled during active disease. The sequencing sample was made of peripheral blood. The CDR3 is CASSQGTGLNTEAFF. The CDR3 DNA is TGTGCCAGCAGCCAAGGGACAGGGCTGAACACTGAAGCTTTCTTT.